The 10 T cell receptor beta chains below were found in one sample sequenced in a study of cytomegalovirus exposure and HLA in healthy donors. PCR amplification relied on 60 Vbeta primers (plus 13 Jbeta primers). Data came from immunoSEQ multiplex PCR; TCRdb stores just in-frame clones and leaves some out. Of about 190,000 clones in the sample, about 81% were seen once. Sequencing was done on a sample of PBMCs. All receptors come from a woman between 18 and 30 years old in good health and CMV-seronegative.

The rearrangement uses TRBV18 and TRBJ1-4; TRBD1 matches at 7 bases. Trimming at V came to 3 bases and at J to 4 bases, leaving 5 bases not matched to a gene. The CDR3 is 15 residues long. CDR1 KGHSH and CDR2 LQKENI come from the germline V gene. The CDR3 bases are TGTGCCAGCTCACCTCCAGGGGGAGGTAATGAAAAACTGTTTTTT. Its protein is CASSPPGGGNEKLFF.

The genes are TRBV5-1 and TRBJ2-7; 9 bases agree with TRBD2. V was clipped by 1 base and J by 2 bases; unmatched bases: 4. Germline V gene lookup returns CDR1 SGHRS and CDR2 YFSETQ. This CDR3 has 15 amino acids. As DNA, the CDR3 is TGCGCCAGCAGCTTGAGCGGGAGGACACCCTACGAGCAGTACTTC. It encodes CASSLSGRTPYEQYF.

The chain has TRBV15 and TRBJ2-1; TRBD2 matches at 7 bases. Looked up from germline, CDR1 is LNHNV and CDR2 is YYDKDF (reference sequence). The CDR3 has 15 residues. V was clipped by 5 bases and J by 0 bases; unmatched bases: 4. CDR3: CATSLVAGSYNEQFF. CDR3 sequence (DNA): TGTGCCACCAGCCTTGTAGCGGGCTCCTACAATGAGCAGTTCTTC. Complete variable domain (other parts from reference TRBV15 and TRBJ2-1): DAMVIQNPRYQVTQFGKPVTLSCSQTLNHNVMYWYQQKSSQAPKLLFHYYDKDFNNEADTPDNFQSRRPNTSFCFLDIRSPGLGDTAMYLCATSLVAGSYNEQFFGPGTRLTVL.

V and J are TRBV27 and TRBJ2-3; D uncertain. This CDR3 comprises 11 residues. The V end was cut by 7 bases, the J end by 5 bases, with 7 bases between. Germline CDR1 and CDR2: MNHEY and SMNVEV (reference sequence). The CDR3 DNA follows: TGTGCCAGCATAGCTGGAGATACGCAGTATTTT. It translates to CASIAGDTQYF.

The rearrangement uses TRBV11-2 and TRBJ1-1, with D possibly being TRBD1 (6 bases). The CDR3 length is 15 residues. V was pared by 5 bases and J by 1 base, with 14 bases between. The germline CDR1 and CDR2 sequences are SGHAT and FQNNGV. As DNA, the CDR3 is TGTGCCAGCAGCCCTAGGGCGGGGGCGAACACTGAAGCTTTCTTT. Protein sequence: CASSPRAGANTEAFF.

V usage is TRBV27 and J usage is TRBJ2-7; D possibly corresponds to TRBD1 (6 bases). The V gene lost 4 bases and the J gene lost 0 bases, with 10 bases spanning the gap. This CDR3 is built from 14 residues. Germline-derived CDR1 and CDR2 are MNHEY and SMNVEV (reference sequence). The CDR3 DNA reads TGTGCCAGCAGTTCGACAGGTAGCTCCTACGAGCAGTACTTC. Translation: CASSSTGSSYEQYF.

The rearrangement links TRBV5-6 to TRBJ1-1, with D maybe TRBD1 (6 bases). This CDR3 spans 14 amino acids. Trimming stripped 4 bases from V and 6 bases from J, with 16 bases between. The germline gives CDR1 SGHDT, CDR2 YYEEEE. In DNA, the CDR3 is TGTGCCAGCAGCACCATCTACTCAGGGGCTGAAGCTTTCTTT. Its translation: CASSTIYSGAEAFF.

The rearrangement uses TRBV7-9 and TRBJ2-7; the D gene is possibly TRBD1 (5 bases). Per the germline V gene, CDR1 is SEHNR and CDR2 is FQNEAQ (reference sequence). This CDR3 contains 15 residues. Trimming pared 7 bases from V and 5 bases from J, leaving 21 bases between. CDR3 in DNA: TGTGCCAGCACCAACCCGGGCAGGGCAGCCAACGAGCAGTACTTC. Translating it yields CASTNPGRAANEQYF.

This chain uses TRBV4-2 with TRBJ2-3, with 8 bases that match TRBD2. This CDR3 is built from 17 residues. V dropped 1 base and J dropped 5; count of bases not matched to a gene: 11. Germline V gene sequence: CDR1 LGHNA, CDR2 YNFKEQ. The CDR3 is CASSQGTAGGRGDTQYF. DNA of the CDR3: TGTGCCAGCAGCCAAGGGACGGCGGGGGGCCGGGGAGATACGCAGTATTTT.

This clone was observed a few times. This rearrangement joins TRBV18 to TRBJ2-5, with D maybe TRBD2 (5 bases). With 3 bases removed from V and 2 bases from J, the gap between germline ends came to 16 bases. Germline values: CDR1 KGHSH, CDR2 LQKENI. This CDR3 spans 16 amino acids. The CDR3 DNA reads as TGTGCCAGCTCACCGAGGGAAGGGCCCGGGCAAGAGACCCAGTACTTC. Translated, it gives CASSPREGPGQETQYF.